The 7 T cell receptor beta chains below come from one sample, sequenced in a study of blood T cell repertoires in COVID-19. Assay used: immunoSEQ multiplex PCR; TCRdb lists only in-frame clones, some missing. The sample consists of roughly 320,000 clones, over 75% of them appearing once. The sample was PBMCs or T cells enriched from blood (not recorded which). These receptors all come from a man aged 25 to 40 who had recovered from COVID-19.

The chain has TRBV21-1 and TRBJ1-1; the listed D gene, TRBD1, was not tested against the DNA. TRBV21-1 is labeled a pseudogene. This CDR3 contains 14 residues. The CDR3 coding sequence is TGTGCCAGCAGCAGACCGGGACAGGGGCCCTCGGTGTTCTTT. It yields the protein CASSRPGQGPSVFF.

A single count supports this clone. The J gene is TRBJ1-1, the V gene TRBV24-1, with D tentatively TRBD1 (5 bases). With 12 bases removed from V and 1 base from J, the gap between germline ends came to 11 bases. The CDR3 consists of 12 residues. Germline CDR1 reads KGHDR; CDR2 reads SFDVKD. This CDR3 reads CAPRGGNTEAFF. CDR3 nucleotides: TGTGCCCCTAGGGGTGGGAACACTGAAGCTTTCTTT.

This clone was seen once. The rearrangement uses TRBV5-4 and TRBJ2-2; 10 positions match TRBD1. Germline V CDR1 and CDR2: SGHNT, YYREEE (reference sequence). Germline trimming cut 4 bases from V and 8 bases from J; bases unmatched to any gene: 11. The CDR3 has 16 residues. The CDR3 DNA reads TGTGCCAGCAGCGAGGGACAGGGGTCGTGGTCGGGGGAGCTGTTTTTT. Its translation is CASSEGQGSWSGELFF. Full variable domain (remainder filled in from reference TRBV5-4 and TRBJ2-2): ETGVTQSPTHLIKTRGQQVTLRCSSQSGHNTVSWYQQALGQGPQFIFQYYREEENGRGNFPPRFSGLQFPNYSSELNVNALELDDSALYLCASSEGQGSWSGELFFGEGSRLTVL.

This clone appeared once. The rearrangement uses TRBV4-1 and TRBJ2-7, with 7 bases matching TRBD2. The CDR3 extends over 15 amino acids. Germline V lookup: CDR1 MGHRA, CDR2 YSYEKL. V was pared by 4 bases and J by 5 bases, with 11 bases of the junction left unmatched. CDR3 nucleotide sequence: TGCGCCAGCAGCCCACTCGGGGAGGGAATCCACGAGCAGTACTTC. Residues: CASSPLGEGIHEQYF.

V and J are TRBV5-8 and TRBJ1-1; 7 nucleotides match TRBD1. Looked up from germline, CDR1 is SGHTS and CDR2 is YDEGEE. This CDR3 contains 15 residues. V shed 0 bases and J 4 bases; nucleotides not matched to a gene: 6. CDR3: CASSLVRGVGTEAFF. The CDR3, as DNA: TGTGCCAGCAGCTTGGTCAGGGGGGTCGGCACTGAAGCTTTCTTT. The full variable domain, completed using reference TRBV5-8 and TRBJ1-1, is EAGVTQSPTHLIKTRGQQATLRCSPISGHTSVYWYQQALGLGLQFLLWYDEGEERNRGNFPPRFSGRQFPNYSSELNVNALELEDSALYLCASSLVRGVGTEAFFGQGTRLTVV.

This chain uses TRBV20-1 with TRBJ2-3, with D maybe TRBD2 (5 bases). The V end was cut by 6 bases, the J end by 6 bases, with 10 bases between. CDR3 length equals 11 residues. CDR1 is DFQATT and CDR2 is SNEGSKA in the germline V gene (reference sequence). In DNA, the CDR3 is TGCAGTGCCGCGGGTCAGGATACGCAGTATTTT. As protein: CSAAGQDTQYF.

In DNA, the CDR3 is TGTGCCAGCAGTTTAGGTGGGGCGCCGGGCTACGAGCAGTACTTC. The encoded protein is CASSLGGAPGYEQYF. The chain links TRBV28 to TRBJ2-7; possible D gene TRBD1, 5 bases. CDR1 and CDR2 (germline): MDHEN, SYDVKM. With 2 bases removed from V and 3 bases from J, the gap between germline ends came to 14 bases. This CDR3 comprises 15 residues.